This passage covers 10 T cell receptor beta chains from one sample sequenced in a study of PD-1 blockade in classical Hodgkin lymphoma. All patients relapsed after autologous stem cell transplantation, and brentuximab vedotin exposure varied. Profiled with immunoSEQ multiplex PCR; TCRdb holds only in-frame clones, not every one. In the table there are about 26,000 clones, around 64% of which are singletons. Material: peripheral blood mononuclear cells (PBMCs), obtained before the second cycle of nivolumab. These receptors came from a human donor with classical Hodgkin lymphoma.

For the CDR3, the DNA is TGTGCCAGCAGCTTGGACGTGAACACTGAAGCTTTCTTT. This encodes CASSLDVNTEAFF. The chain joins TRBV4-2 to TRBJ1-1; D gene uncertain. The CDR3 runs 13 residues. Germline loops: CDR1 LGHNA, CDR2 YNFKEQ. With 5 bases removed from V and 0 bases from J, the gap between germline ends came to 7 bases.

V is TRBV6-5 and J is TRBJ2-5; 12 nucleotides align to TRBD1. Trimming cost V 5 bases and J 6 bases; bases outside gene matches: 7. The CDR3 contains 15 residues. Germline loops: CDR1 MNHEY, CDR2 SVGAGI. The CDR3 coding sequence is TGTGCCAGCAGTCACCGGGACAGGGGGCGGCAGACCCAGTACTTC. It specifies CASSHRDRGRQTQYF.

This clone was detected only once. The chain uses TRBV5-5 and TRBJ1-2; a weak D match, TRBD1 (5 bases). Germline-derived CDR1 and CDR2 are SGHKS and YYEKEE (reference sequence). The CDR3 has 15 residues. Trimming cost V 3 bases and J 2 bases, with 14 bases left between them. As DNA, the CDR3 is TGTGCCAGCAGCTCGTCAAACAGGATAAACTATGGCTACACCTTC. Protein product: CASSSSNRINYGYTF.

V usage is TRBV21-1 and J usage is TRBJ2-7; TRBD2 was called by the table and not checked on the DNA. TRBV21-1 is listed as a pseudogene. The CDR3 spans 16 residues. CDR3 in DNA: TGTGCCAGCAGCAAGGGAGGCGGAGGGCCTCTTAAAGAGCAGTACTTC. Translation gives CASSKGGGGPLKEQYF.

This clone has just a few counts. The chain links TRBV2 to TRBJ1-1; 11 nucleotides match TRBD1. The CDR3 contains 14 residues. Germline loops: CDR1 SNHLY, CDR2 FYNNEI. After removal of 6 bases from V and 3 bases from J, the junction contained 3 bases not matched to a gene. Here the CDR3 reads CASSWDRGDTEAFF. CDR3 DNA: TGTGCCAGCAGCTGGGACAGGGGGGACACTGAAGCTTTCTTT.

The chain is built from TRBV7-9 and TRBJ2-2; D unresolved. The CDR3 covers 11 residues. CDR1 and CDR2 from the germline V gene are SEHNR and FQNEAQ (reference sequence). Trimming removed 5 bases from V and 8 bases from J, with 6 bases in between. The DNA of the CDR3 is TGTGCCAGCAGCCCGAGGGGGGAGCTGTTTTTT. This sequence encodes CASSPRGELFF. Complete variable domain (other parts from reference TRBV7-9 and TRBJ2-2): DTGVSQNPRHKITKRGQNVTFRCDPISEHNRLYWYRQTLGQGPEFLTYFQNEAQLEKSRLLSDRFSAERPKGSFSTLEIQRTEQGDSAMYLCASSPRGELFFGEGSRLTVL.

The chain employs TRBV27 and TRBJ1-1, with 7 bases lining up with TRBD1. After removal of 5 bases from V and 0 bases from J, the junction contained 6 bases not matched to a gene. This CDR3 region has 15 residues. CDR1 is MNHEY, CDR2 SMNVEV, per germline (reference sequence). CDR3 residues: CASSRDSVLNTEAFF. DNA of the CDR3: TGTGCCAGCAGTCGGGACAGCGTATTGAACACTGAAGCTTTCTTT.

CDR3 coding DNA: TGTGCCAGCAGCTATAGCGGGTACACTGAAGCTTTCTTT. Amino acid sequence: CASSYSGYTEAFF. This chain connects TRBV7-3 to TRBJ1-1, with D unclear. The CDR3 consists of 13 residues. V was trimmed by 4 bases and J by 3 bases, leaving 9 bases between them. CDR1 and CDR2 from the germline V gene are SGHTA and FQGTGA.

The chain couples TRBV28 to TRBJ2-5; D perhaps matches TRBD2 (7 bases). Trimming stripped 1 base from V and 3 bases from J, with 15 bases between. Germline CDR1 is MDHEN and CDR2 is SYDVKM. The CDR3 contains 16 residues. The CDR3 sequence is CASSLSVGAGEETQYF. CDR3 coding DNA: TGTGCCAGCAGTTTATCGGTGGGGGCGGGGGAAGAGACCCAGTACTTC.

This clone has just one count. The DNA of the CDR3 is TGTGCCAGTAGTGTGGGCCGTGAAGCTTTCTTT. Translating gives CASSVGREAFF. The V call is TRBV19, the J call TRBJ1-1; D is uncertain. The germline V and J ends were trimmed by 5 bases and 7 bases, with 8 bases remaining between them. CDR1 is LNHDA and CDR2 is SQIVND in the germline V gene (reference sequence). The CDR3 length is 11 residues.